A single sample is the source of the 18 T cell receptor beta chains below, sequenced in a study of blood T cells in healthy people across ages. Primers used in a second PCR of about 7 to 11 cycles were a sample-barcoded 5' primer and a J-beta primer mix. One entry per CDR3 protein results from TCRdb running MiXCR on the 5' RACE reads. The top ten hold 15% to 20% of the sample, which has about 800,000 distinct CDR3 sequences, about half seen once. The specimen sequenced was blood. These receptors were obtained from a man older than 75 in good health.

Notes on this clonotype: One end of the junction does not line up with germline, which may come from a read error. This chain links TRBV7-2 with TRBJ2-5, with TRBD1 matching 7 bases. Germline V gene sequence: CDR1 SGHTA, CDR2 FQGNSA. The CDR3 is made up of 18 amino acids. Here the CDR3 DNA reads TGCGCCAGCAGCGCATCCTTCGGGACAGCTCCAAATGAAAAGACCCAGTACTTC. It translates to CASSASFGTAPNEKTQYF.

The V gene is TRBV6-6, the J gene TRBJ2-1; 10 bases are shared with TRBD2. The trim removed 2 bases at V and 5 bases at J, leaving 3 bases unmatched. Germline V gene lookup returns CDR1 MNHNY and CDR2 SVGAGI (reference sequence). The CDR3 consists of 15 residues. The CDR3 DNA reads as TGTGCCAGCAGTTACGTACTAGCGGGGAACAATGAGCAGTTCTTC. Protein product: CASSYVLAGNNEQFF.

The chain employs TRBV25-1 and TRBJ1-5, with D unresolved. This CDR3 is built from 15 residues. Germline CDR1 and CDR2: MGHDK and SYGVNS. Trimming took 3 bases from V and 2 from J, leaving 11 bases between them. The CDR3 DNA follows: TGTGCCAGCAGTGAGGCTGGGTGGGGCAATCAGCCCCAGCATTTT. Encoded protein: CASSEAGWGNQPQHF.

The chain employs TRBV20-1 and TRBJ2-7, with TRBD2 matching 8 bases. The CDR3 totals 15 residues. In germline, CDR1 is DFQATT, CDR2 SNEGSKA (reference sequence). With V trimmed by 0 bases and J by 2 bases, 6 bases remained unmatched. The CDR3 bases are TGCAGTGCTAGAGATGGGCGGGAGGCTACCTACGAGCAGTACTTC. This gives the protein CSARDGREATYEQYF.

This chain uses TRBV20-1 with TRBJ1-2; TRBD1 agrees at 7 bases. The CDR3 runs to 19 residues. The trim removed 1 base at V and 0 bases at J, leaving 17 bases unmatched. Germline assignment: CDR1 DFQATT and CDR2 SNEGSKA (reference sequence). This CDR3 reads CSARGARQGGFLPNYGYTF. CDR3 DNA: TGCAGTGCTAGAGGCGCACGACAGGGAGGATTTCTTCCTAACTATGGCTACACCTTC.

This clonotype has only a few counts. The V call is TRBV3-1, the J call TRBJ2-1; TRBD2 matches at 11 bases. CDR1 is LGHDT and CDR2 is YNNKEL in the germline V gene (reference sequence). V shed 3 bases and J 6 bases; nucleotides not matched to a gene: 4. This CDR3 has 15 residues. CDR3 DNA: TGTGCCAGCAGCCAGGGACTAGCGGCCGTCAATGAGCAGTTCTTC. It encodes CASSQGLAAVNEQFF.

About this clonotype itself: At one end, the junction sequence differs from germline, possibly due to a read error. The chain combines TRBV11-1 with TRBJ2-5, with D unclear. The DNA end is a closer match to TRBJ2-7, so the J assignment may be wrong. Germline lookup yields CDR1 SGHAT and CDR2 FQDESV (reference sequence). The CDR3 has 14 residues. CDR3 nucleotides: TGTGCCAGCAGCTTAGAAACCAACTCCTGCGAGCAGTACTTC. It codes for CASSLETNSCEQYF.

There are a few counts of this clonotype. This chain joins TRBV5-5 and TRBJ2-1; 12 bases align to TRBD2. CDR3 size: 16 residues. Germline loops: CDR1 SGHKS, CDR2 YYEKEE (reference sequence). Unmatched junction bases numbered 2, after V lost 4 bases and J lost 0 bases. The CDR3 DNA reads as TGTGCCAGCAGCAAGACTAGCGGGGGCTCCTACAATGAGCAGTTCTTC. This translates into CASSKTSGGSYNEQFF.

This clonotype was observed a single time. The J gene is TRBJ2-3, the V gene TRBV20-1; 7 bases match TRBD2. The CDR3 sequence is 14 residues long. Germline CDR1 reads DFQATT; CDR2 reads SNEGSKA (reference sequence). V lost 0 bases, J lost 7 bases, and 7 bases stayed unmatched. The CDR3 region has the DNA TGCAGTGCTAGAGATATTCGCGGGAGCTATACGCAGTATTTT. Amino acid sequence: CSARDIRGSYTQYF.

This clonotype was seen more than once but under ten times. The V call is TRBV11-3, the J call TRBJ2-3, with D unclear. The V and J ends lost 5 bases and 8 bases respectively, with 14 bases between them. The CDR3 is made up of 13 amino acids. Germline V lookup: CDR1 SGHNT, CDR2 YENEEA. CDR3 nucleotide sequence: TGTGCCAGCAGCCCAGGACGGACGGGTACGCAGTATTTT. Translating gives CASSPGRTGTQYF.

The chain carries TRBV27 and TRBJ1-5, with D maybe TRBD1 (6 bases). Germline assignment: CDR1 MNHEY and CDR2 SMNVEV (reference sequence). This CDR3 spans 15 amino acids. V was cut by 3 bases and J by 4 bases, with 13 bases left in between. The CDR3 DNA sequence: TGTGCCAGCAGTTTTCGCCGGGACATAAATCAGCCCCAGCATTTT. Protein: CASSFRRDINQPQHF.

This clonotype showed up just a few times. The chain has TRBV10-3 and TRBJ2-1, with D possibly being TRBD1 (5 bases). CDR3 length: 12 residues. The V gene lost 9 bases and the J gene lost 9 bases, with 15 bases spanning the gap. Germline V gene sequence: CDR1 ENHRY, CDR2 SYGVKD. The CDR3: CAINSGITEQFF. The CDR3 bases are TGTGCCATAAATTCAGGGATTACTGAGCAGTTCTTC.

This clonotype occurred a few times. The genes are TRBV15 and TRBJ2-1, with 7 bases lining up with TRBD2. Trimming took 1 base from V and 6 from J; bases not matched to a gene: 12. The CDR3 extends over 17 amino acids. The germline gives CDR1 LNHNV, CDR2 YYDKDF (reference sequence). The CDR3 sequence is CATSRVGGLPTTNEQFF. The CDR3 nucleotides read TGTGCCACCAGCAGAGTTGGGGGACTACCGACAACCAATGAGCAGTTCTTC.

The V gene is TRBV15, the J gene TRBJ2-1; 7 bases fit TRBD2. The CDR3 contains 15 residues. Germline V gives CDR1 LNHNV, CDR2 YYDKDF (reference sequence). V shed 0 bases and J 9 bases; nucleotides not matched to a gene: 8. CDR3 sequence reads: CATSRETSGTVEQFF. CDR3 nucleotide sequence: TGTGCCACCAGCAGAGAGACGAGCGGGACCGTTGAGCAGTTCTTC. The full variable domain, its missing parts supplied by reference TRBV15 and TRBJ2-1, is DAMVIQNPRYQVTQFGKPVTLSCSQTLNHNVMYWYQQKSSQAPKLLFHYYDKDFNNEADTPDNFQSRRPNTSFCFLDIRSPGLGDTAMYLCATSRETSGTVEQFFGPGTRLTVL.

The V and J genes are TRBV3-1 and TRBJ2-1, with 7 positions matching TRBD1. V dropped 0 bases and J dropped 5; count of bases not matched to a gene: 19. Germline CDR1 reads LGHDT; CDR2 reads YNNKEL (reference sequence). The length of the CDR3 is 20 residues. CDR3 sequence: CASSQDGSRSLGGPNNEQFF. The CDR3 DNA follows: TGTGCCAGCAGCCAAGACGGGTCTAGATCCCTAGGGGGCCCGAACAATGAGCAGTTCTTC.

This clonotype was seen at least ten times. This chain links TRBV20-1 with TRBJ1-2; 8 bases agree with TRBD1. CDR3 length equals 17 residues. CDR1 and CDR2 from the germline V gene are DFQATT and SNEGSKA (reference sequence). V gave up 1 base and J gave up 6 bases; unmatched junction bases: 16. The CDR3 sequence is CSARVPGQGDLRHGYTF. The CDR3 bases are TGCAGTGCTAGAGTCCCCGGACAGGGAGATTTGCGGCATGGCTACACCTTC.

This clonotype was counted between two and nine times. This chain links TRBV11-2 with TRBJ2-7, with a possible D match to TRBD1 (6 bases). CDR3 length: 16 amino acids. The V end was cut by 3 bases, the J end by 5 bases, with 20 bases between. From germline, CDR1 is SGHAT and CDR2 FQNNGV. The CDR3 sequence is CASSFPRPDRTDEQYF. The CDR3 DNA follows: TGTGCCAGCAGCTTTCCCCGCCCAGACAGGACAGACGAGCAGTACTTC.

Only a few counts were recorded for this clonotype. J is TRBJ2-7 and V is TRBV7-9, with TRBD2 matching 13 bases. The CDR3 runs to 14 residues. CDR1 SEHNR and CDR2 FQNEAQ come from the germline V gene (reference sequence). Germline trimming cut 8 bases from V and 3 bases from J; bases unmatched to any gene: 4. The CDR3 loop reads CASVGTSGNYEQYF. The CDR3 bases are TGTGCCAGCGTGGGGACTAGCGGGAACTACGAGCAGTACTTC.